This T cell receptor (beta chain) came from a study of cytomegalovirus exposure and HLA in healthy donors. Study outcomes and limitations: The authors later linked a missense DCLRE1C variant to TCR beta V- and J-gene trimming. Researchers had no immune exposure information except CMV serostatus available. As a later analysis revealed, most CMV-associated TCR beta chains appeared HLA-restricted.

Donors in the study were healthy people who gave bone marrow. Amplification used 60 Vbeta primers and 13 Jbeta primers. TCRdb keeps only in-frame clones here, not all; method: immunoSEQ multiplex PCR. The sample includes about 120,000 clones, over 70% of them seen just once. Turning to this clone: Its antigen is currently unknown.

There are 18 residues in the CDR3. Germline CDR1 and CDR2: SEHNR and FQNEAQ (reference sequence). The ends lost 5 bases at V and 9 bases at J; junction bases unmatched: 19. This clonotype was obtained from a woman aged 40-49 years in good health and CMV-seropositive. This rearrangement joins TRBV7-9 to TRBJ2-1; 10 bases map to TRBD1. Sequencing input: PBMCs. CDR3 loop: CASSLRAESGTGVFEQFF. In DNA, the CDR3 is TGTGCCAGCAGCCTTAGGGCGGAATCCGGGACAGGGGTTTTTGAGCAGTTCTTC.